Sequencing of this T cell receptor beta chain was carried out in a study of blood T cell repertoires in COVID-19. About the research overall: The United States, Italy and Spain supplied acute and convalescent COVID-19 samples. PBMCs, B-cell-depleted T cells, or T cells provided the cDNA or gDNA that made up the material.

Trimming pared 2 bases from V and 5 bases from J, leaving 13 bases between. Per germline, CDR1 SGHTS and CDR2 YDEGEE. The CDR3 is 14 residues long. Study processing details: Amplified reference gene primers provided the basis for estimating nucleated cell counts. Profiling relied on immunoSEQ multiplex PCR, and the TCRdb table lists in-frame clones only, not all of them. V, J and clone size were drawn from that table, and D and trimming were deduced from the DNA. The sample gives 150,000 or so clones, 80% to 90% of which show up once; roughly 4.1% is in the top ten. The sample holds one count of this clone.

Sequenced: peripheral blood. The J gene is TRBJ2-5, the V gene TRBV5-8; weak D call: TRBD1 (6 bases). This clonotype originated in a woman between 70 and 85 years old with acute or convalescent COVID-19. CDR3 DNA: TGTGCCAGCAGCTTTTTTTCAGGGGCCGAGACCCAGTACTTC. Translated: CASSFFSGAETQYF.